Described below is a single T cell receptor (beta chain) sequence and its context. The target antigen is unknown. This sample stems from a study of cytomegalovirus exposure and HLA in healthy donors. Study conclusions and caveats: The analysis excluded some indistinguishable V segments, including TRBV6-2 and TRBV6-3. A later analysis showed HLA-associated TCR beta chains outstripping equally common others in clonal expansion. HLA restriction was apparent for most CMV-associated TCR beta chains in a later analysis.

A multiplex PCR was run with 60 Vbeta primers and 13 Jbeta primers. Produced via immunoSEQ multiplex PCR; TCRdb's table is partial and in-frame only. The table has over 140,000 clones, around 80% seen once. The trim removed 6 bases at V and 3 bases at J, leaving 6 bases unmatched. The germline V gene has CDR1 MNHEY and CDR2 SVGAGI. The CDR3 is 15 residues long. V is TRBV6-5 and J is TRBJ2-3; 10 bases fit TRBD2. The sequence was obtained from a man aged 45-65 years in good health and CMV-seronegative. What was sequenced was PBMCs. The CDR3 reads CASRVAGGFTDTQYF. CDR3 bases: TGTGCCAGCAGAGTAGCGGGGGGATTTACAGATACGCAGTATTTT.